This T cell receptor beta chain emerged from a study of shared clonotypes between healthy human individuals. Overall study findings and caveats: Limited genetic and exposure-history diversity came from having few donors.

V lost 7 bases, J lost 7 bases, and 13 bases stayed unmatched. Germline assignment: CDR1 PRHDT and CDR2 FYEKMQ (reference sequence). The CDR3 runs to 17 residues. Worth noting for this clone: Its antigen is unidentified.

The naive CD8 fraction comprised CD45RO-negative cells positively selected for CCR7 and excluded terminally differentiated effector memory CD45RA+ cells. Replicate sorted-subset PCRs were loaded with 150 to 250 ng DNA, about 31,000 T cell genomes. Clones were read by immunoSEQ multiplex PCR, and TCRdb kept only the in-frame ones, dropping some. The sample records around 1,900,000 clones, just over 90% being singletons. The chain links TRBV13 to TRBJ2-2; 12 nucleotides match TRBD2. The sequenced material came from naive CD8+ T cells from PBMCs. The sequence was collected from a man younger than 35 in good health. Some clones in this sample may be carry-over from other donors' samples. CDR3 in DNA: TGTGCCAGCACCGACACCGGGACTAGCGGGTCTCACGGGGAGCTGTTTTTT. This codes for CASTDTGTSGSHGELFF.